Following are 2 T cell receptor beta chains from one sample sequenced in a study of cytomegalovirus exposure and HLA in healthy donors. Primers included in the PCR were 60 Vbeta and 13 Jbeta primers. Profiling relied on immunoSEQ multiplex PCR, and the TCRdb table lists in-frame clones only, not all of them. The repertoire has approximately 180,000 clones, about four fifths of them found once; the top ten carry approximately 0.99%. Specimen: PBMCs. These receptors originate from a woman aged 40 to 50 in good health and CMV-seronegative.

This clone was seen only once. The J gene is TRBJ1-2, the V gene TRBV5-5, with TRBD1 as a possible D gene (5 bases). The length of the CDR3 is 15 residues. CDR1 and CDR2 (germline): SGHKS, YYEKEE (reference sequence). V was shortened by 0 bases and J by 5 bases, with 14 bases between the two germline ends. CDR3 in DNA: TGTGCCAGCAGCTTGGAGACCGCAGGGACTTATGGCTACACCTTC. The encoded protein is CASSLETAGTYGYTF. The whole variable domain, remainder taken from reference TRBV5-5 and TRBJ1-2, is DAGVTQSPTHLIKTRGQQVTLRCSPISGHKSVSWYQQVLGQGPQFIFQYYEKEERGRGNFPDRFSARQFPNYSSELNVNALLLGDSALYLCASSLETAGTYGYTFGSGTRLTVV.

V gene TRBV11-3 combines with J gene TRBJ2-6, with no clear D. The CDR3 runs to 17 residues. Trimming took 0 bases from V and 2 from J, leaving 11 bases between them. Germline V gives CDR1 SGHNT, CDR2 YENEEA. The CDR3 here is CASSLDPGLPGANVLTF. CDR3 coding DNA: TGTGCCAGCAGCTTAGACCCAGGCTTACCTGGGGCCAACGTCCTGACTTTC.